This is a list of T cell receptor beta chains from one sample in a study of T cells after yellow fever vaccination. From the 5' RACE reads, TCRdb called clonotypes with MiXCR, one entry per CDR3 protein. Here the sample spans more than 200,000 distinct CDR3 sequences, about 3.9% being singletons. Specimen: PBMCs, collected 15 days after the yellow fever booster vaccination. The receptors were sampled from a man between 18 and 29 years old who received the YFV17D yellow fever vaccine. The CDR3 runs from the conserved cysteine through the conserved F or W. Fields, in order: J gene, clone size, V gene, D gene, CDR3 protein, CDR3 DNA. The D gene is left open where the match is weak. Clone size, where shown, is once, few, many, or a class for clones that have expanded.

j_call: TRBJ2-7; clone_size: many; v_call: TRBV25-1; d_call: TRBD1; cdr3_aa: CASRAGGSAHEQYF; cdr3_nt: TGTGCCAGCAGAGCAGGGGGCTCGGCCCACGAGCAGTACTTC
j_call: TRBJ1-6; clone_size: many; v_call: TRBV19; d_call: -; cdr3_aa: CASSDFLDNSPLHF; cdr3_nt: TGTGCCAGTTCCGATTTTCTAGATAATTCACCCCTCCACTTT
j_call: TRBJ2-7; clone_size: few; v_call: TRBV14; d_call: TRBD2; cdr3_aa: CASSRRPSGGGLYEQYF; cdr3_nt: TGTGCCAGCAGCCGCAGGCCTAGCGGCGGGGGGCTGTACGAGCAGTACTTC
j_call: TRBJ2-1; clone_size: many; v_call: TRBV5-1; d_call: -; cdr3_aa: CASSSGLSGSYNEQFF; cdr3_nt: TGCGCCAGCAGCTCCGGTTTGTCGGGCTCCTACAATGAGCAGTTCTTC
j_call: TRBJ2-7; clone_size: many; v_call: TRBV6-5; d_call: TRBD2; cdr3_aa: CASRTVAGGGEQYF; cdr3_nt: TGTGCCAGCAGAACCGTAGCGGGGGGAGGCGAGCAGTACTTC
j_call: TRBJ1-2; clone_size: many; v_call: TRBV20-1; d_call: TRBD1; cdr3_aa: CSAISRQGTYGYTF; cdr3_nt: TGCAGTGCTATCAGCCGACAGGGAACCTATGGCTACACCTTC
j_call: TRBJ1-1; clone_size: many; v_call: TRBV7-9; d_call: -; cdr3_aa: CASTPSRAGNTEAFF; cdr3_nt: TGTGCCAGCACCCCAAGTCGGGCCGGTAACACTGAAGCTTTCTTT
j_call: TRBJ1-1; clone_size: many; v_call: TRBV20-1; d_call: -; cdr3_aa: CSARGPNTEAFF; cdr3_nt: TGCAGTGCTAGAGGTCCTAACACTGAAGCTTTCTTT
j_call: TRBJ1-2; clone_size: many; v_call: TRBV12-3/TRBV12-4; d_call: -; cdr3_aa: CASIKTANYGYTF; cdr3_nt: TGTGCCAGCATCAAGACAGCTAACTATGGCTACACCTTC
j_call: TRBJ2-3; clone_size: many; v_call: TRBV20-1; d_call: TRBD1; cdr3_aa: CSAGGQGLDTQYF; cdr3_nt: TGCAGTGCGGGCGGACAGGGCTTAGATACGCAGTATTTT
j_call: TRBJ1-1; clone_size: many; v_call: TRBV18; d_call: -; cdr3_aa: CASSPMDNEAFF; cdr3_nt: TGTGCCAGCTCACCTATGGATAATGAAGCTTTCTTT
j_call: TRBJ1-3; clone_size: many; v_call: TRBV29-1; d_call: -; cdr3_aa: CSVARGYSGNTIYF; cdr3_nt: TGCAGCGTTGCCAGGGGATACTCTGGAAACACCATATATTTT
j_call: TRBJ1-2; clone_size: many; v_call: TRBV6-2/TRBV6-3; d_call: TRBD1; cdr3_aa: CASNSGQGDGYTF; cdr3_nt: TGTGCCAGCAACTCGGGACAGGGGGATGGCTACACCTTC
j_call: TRBJ1-6; clone_size: -; v_call: TRBV20-1; d_call: -; cdr3_aa: CSARDRSGFDSPLHF; cdr3_nt: TGCAGTGCTAGAGATAGGTCCGGTTTCGATTCACCCCTCCACTTT
j_call: TRBJ2-6; clone_size: many; v_call: TRBV9; d_call: -; cdr3_aa: CASSMKGSGANVLTF; cdr3_nt: TGTGCCAGCAGCATGAAAGGATCTGGGGCCAACGTCCTGACTTTC
j_call: TRBJ2-3; clone_size: many; v_call: TRBV5-1; d_call: -; cdr3_aa: CASSLEGGGGTDTQYF; cdr3_nt: TGCGCCAGCAGCTTGGAAGGGGGGGGAGGCACAGATACGCAGTATTTT
j_call: TRBJ2-3; clone_size: many; v_call: TRBV20-1; d_call: -; cdr3_aa: CSARERAKSTDTQYF; cdr3_nt: TGCAGTGCTAGAGAAAGAGCCAAAAGCACAGATACGCAGTATTTT
j_call: TRBJ2-7; clone_size: many; v_call: TRBV5-4; d_call: -; cdr3_aa: CASSLDGSSYEQYF; cdr3_nt: TGTGCCAGCAGCTTGGACGGGTCGTCCTACGAGCAGTACTTC
j_call: TRBJ2-5; clone_size: many; v_call: TRBV5-1; d_call: TRBD2; cdr3_aa: CASSMTSGQETQYF; cdr3_nt: TGCGCCAGCAGCATGACTAGCGGGCAAGAGACCCAGTACTTC
j_call: TRBJ2-1; clone_size: many; v_call: TRBV4-2; d_call: -; cdr3_aa: CASSLRMGNEQFF; cdr3_nt: TGTGCCAGCAGCCTAAGAATGGGCAATGAGCAGTTCTTC
j_call: TRBJ1-5; clone_size: many; v_call: TRBV7-2; d_call: TRBD1; cdr3_aa: CASSLEGTGGQPQHF; cdr3_nt: TGTGCCAGCAGCTTAGAGGGGACAGGGGGCCAGCCCCAGCATTTT
j_call: TRBJ1-3; clone_size: few; v_call: TRBV3-1; d_call: -; cdr3_aa: CASSQDYGAGNTIYF; cdr3_nt: TGTGCCAGCAGCCAAGATTACGGAGCTGGAAACACCATATATTTT
j_call: TRBJ2-5; clone_size: many; v_call: TRBV19; d_call: TRBD2; cdr3_aa: CASASGPLQETQYF; cdr3_nt: TGTGCCAGCGCTAGCGGGCCTCTCCAAGAGACCCAGTACTTC
j_call: TRBJ1-2; clone_size: -; v_call: TRBV7-9; d_call: TRBD1; cdr3_aa: CASSLGQPREYGYTF; cdr3_nt: TGTGCCAGCAGCTTGGGACAGCCAAGGGAATATGGCTACACCTTC
j_call: TRBJ2-1; clone_size: many; v_call: TRBV7-9; d_call: -; cdr3_aa: CASSPGDSYNEQFF; cdr3_nt: TGTGCCAGCAGCCCGGGGGACTCCTACAATGAGCAGTTCTTC
j_call: TRBJ2-5; clone_size: many; v_call: TRBV27; d_call: -; cdr3_aa: CASSFGPGETQYF; cdr3_nt: -
j_call: TRBJ2-1; clone_size: many; v_call: TRBV12-3/TRBV12-4; d_call: TRBD1; cdr3_aa: CASSLGTGTRNEQFF; cdr3_nt: TGTGCCAGCAGTTTGGGGACAGGGACTCGGAATGAGCAGTTCTTC
j_call: TRBJ2-7; clone_size: many; v_call: TRBV6-1; d_call: -; cdr3_aa: CASTSKLGKTYEQYF; cdr3_nt: TGTGCCAGCACGTCGAAGCTGGGGAAGACCTACGAGCAGTACTTC
j_call: TRBJ2-1; clone_size: many; v_call: TRBV29-1; d_call: TRBD2; cdr3_aa: CSAAGGVVTYNEQFF; cdr3_nt: TGCAGCGCCGCGGGGGGGGTAGTAACCTACAATGAGCAGTTCTTC
j_call: TRBJ2-1; clone_size: many; v_call: TRBV5-1; d_call: -; cdr3_aa: CASSSASFHEQFF; cdr3_nt: TGCGCCAGCAGCTCCGCATCCTTTCATGAGCAGTTCTTC
j_call: TRBJ2-2; clone_size: many; v_call: TRBV12-3/TRBV12-4; d_call: -; cdr3_aa: CASSHGTTNTGELFF; cdr3_nt: TGTGCCAGCAGTCATGGGACAACGAACACCGGGGAGCTGTTTTTT